These 25 T cell receptor beta chains were all obtained from the same sample, sequenced in a study of blood T cell repertoires in COVID-19 (dated by TCRdb to 2020 to 2021). Library preparation was by the immunoSEQ multiplex PCR assay. TCRdb holds this immuneACCESS table with in-frame rearrangements only. Some clones are missing; in checked studies, unresolved V genes explain under half, and the rest has no known cause. The sample table records approximately 330,000 clones; 85% to 90% of these occur just once. The ten largest make up less than 9.5% of the sample. Source material: PBMCs or T cells enriched from blood (not recorded which). Every receptor here comes from a woman aged 25 to 39 who had recovered from COVID-19.

The chain links TRBV7-6 to TRBJ2-7; 7 bases line up with TRBD1. The CDR3 is made up of 15 amino acids. Germline CDR1 reads SGHVS; CDR2 reads FNYEAQ. The J segment lost 3 bases and the V segment lost 3 bases, leaving 8 bases of the junction unmatched. This CDR3 reads CASSFTGTANYEQYF. CDR3 coding DNA: TGTGCCAGCAGCTTTACCGGGACAGCCAACTACGAGCAGTACTTC.

This clone was observed once. The J gene is TRBJ1-1, the V gene TRBV3-1 (or the pseudogene TRBV3-2); TRBD1 might be the D (6 bases). This CDR3 region has 16 residues. V lost 3 bases and J 1 base, leaving 15 bases between the germline ends. Germline lookup yields CDR1 LGHDT and CDR2 YNNKEL (reference sequence). The CDR3 sequence is CASSHLWSGANTEAFF. CDR3 bases: TGTGCCAGCAGCCATTTATGGTCAGGGGCGAACACTGAAGCTTTCTTT.

The J gene is TRBJ2-7, the V gene TRBV29-1; possible D gene TRBD1, 5 bases. The germline V and J ends were trimmed by 0 bases and 5 bases, with 17 bases remaining between them. Germline V gene lookup returns CDR1 SQVTM and CDR2 ANQGSEA. The CDR3 has 15 residues. In nucleotides, the CDR3 is TGCAGCGTTGAAGACCGACAGAGGCATTGCCACGAGCAGTACTTC. The encoded protein is CSVEDRQRHCHEQYF.

This clone showed up many times. The chain links TRBV27 to TRBJ2-2, with D perhaps TRBD1 (5 bases). The CDR3 loop spans 15 amino acids. From germline, CDR1 is MNHEY and CDR2 SMNVEV (reference sequence). Trimming took off 6 bases at V and 2 bases at J, with 13 bases between the two ends. DNA for the CDR3: TGTGCCAGCAGGAAAGGAAGGACAAACACCGGGGAGCTGTTTTTT. Its translation: CASRKGRTNTGELFF.

The rearrangement uses TRBV9 and TRBJ1-3; D uncertain. The germline gives CDR1 SGDLS, CDR2 YYNGEE. The CDR3 has 14 amino acids. Trimming stripped 2 bases from V and 4 bases from J, with 10 bases between. CDR3 sequence: CASSVMGQGNTIYF. The CDR3 DNA reads as TGTGCCAGCAGCGTGATGGGCCAAGGAAACACCATATATTTT.

The rearrangement links TRBV5-1 to TRBJ2-3; 12 positions match TRBD2. Germline loops: CDR1 SGHRS, CDR2 YFSETQ. After removal of 4 bases from V and 3 bases from J, the junction contained 12 bases not matched to a gene. The CDR3 totals 18 residues. The DNA of the CDR3 is TGCGCCAGCAGCGTGACTAGCGGGAGTTCTTATTTGACAGATACGCAGTATTTT. Protein product: CASSVTSGSSYLTDTQYF.

Turning to this clone: Other nucleotide sequences in the sample specify the same CDR3. The J gene is TRBJ1-2, the V gene TRBV6-5; D is perhaps TRBD1 (5 bases). In germline, CDR1 is MNHEY, CDR2 SVGAGI. CDR3 size: 14 residues. Trimming left V 0 bases short and J 1 base short, with 6 bases between. CDR3 sequence: CASSYSTVNYGYTF. DNA for the CDR3: TGTGCCAGCAGTTACTCGACAGTTAACTATGGCTACACCTTC.

The chain has TRBV29-1 and TRBJ2-7; D remains unclear. Germline lookup yields CDR1 SQVTM and CDR2 ANQGSEA. CDR3 length equals 14 residues. The V and J ends lost 0 bases and 5 bases respectively, with 14 bases between them. CDR3 amino acids: CSVEDSGYINEQYF. The CDR3 nucleotides are TGCAGCGTTGAAGATTCCGGGTATATTAACGAGCAGTACTTC.

V gene TRBV6-5 combines with J gene TRBJ1-1, with TRBD1 matching over 7 bases. V was pared by 5 bases and J by 3 bases, with 6 bases of the junction left unmatched. This CDR3 comprises 14 residues. Germline CDR1 reads MNHEY; CDR2 reads SVGAGI. CDR3 sequence: CASSNTGADTEAFF. Here the CDR3 DNA reads TGTGCCAGCAGTAATACAGGGGCTGACACTGAAGCTTTCTTT.

The CDR3 bases are TGTGCCAGCAGCCGCTGGACAGAGAACACTGAAGCTTTCTTT. Translated, it gives CASSRWTENTEAFF. V gene TRBV16 combines with J gene TRBJ1-1; weak D call: TRBD1 (6 bases). The germline V gene has CDR1 KGHSY and CDR2 FQNENV. This CDR3 is built from 14 residues. V lost 4 bases to trimming and J lost 1 base, with 10 bases between them. Based on the CDR3 plus reference TRBV16 and TRBJ1-1, the full variable domain is GEEVAQTPKHLVRGEGQKAKLYCAPIKGHSYVFWYQQVLKNEFKFLISFQNENVFDETGMPKERFSAKCLPNSPCSLEIQATKLEDSAVYFCASSRWTENTEAFFGQGTRLTVV.

This chain joins TRBV15 and TRBJ1-5; 9 nucleotides match TRBD1. The trim removed 5 bases at V and 3 bases at J, leaving 17 bases unmatched. The germline gives CDR1 LNHNV, CDR2 YYDKDF (reference sequence). The CDR3 spans 19 residues. The CDR3 sequence: CATSGDGGQGTIFNQPQHF. The CDR3 DNA reads as TGTGCCACCAGCGGTGACGGGGGACAGGGAACGATATTCAATCAGCCCCAGCATTTT.

This clone appeared a single time. This sequence joins TRBV3-1 (or the pseudogene TRBV3-2) and TRBJ2-1; D remains ambiguous. CDR1 and CDR2 from the germline V gene are LGHDT and YNNKEL (reference sequence). V was cut by 1 base and J by 0 bases, with 10 bases left in between. The CDR3 is 16 amino acids. The CDR3 spells CASSQGHPSSYNEQFF. DNA of the CDR3: TGTGCCAGCAGCCAAGGGCACCCAAGCTCCTACAATGAGCAGTTCTTC.

The V gene is TRBV27, the J gene TRBJ2-1; D unresolved. This CDR3 is built from 13 residues. Germline loops: CDR1 MNHEY, CDR2 SMNVEV (reference sequence). V dropped 5 bases and J dropped 4 bases, with 9 bases sitting between them. The CDR3 DNA follows: TGTGCCAGCAGTGTACTGTCTTACAATGAGCAGTTCTTC. It yields the protein CASSVLSYNEQFF.

Here the CDR3 reads CASSFGWGQGYGYTF. The CDR3 nucleotides read TGTGCCAGCAGCTTTGGTTGGGGACAGGGGTATGGCTACACCTTC. V and J are TRBV5-8 and TRBJ1-2, with 10 bases identical to TRBD1. There are 15 residues in the CDR3. Germline loops: CDR1 SGHTS, CDR2 YDEGEE. The V and J ends lost 2 bases and 5 bases, in that order; junction bases with no gene match: 6.

The V and J genes are TRBV27 and TRBJ2-7; 7 bases are a match to TRBD2. The trim removed 8 bases at V and 4 bases at J, leaving 11 bases unmatched. Germline CDR1 is MNHEY and CDR2 is SMNVEV (reference sequence). The CDR3 totals 14 residues. CDR3 nucleotide sequence: TGTGCCAGCCAGATTGGGGGGGTGCCTTACGAGCAGTACTTC. Translating gives CASQIGGVPYEQYF.

J is TRBJ2-7 and V is TRBV3-1 (or the pseudogene TRBV3-2); possible D gene TRBD1, 6 bases. Germline values: CDR1 LGHDT, CDR2 YNNKEL (reference sequence). The CDR3 contains 12 residues. V gave up 6 bases and J gave up 5 bases, with 11 bases separating them. CDR3: CASRQTGHEQYF. The CDR3 nucleotides are TGTGCCAGCAGACAAACAGGGCACGAGCAGTACTTC.

The chain joins TRBV19 to TRBJ2-7, with D maybe TRBD2 (5 bases). Deletions cut 5 bases from V and 0 bases from J, with 14 bases between. CDR1 and CDR2 from the germline V gene are LNHDA and SQIVND (reference sequence). This CDR3 comprises 15 residues. This CDR3 is CASSPSGESSYEQYF. The CDR3 region has the DNA TGTGCCAGTAGTCCGTCCGGGGAGAGCTCCTACGAGCAGTACTTC.

CDR3 sequence reads: CSVRTGEGAKAFF. CDR3 nucleotides: TGCAGCGTACGGACAGGGGAAGGGGCAAAAGCTTTCTTT. The genes are TRBV29-1 and TRBJ1-1; the match to TRBD1 covers 9 bases. Germline CDR1 reads SQVTM; CDR2 reads ANQGSEA. The V and J ends lost 6 bases and 9 bases, in that order; junction bases with no gene match: 11. The CDR3 length is 13 residues.

V gene TRBV24-1 combines with J gene TRBJ1-1, with D hard to call. The CDR3 loop spans 15 amino acids. The germline V gene has CDR1 KGHDR and CDR2 SFDVKD. V lost 1 base and J lost 4, with 12 bases in between. The CDR3 bases are TGTGCCACCAGTGATTTTGGCAGGCTAAGCACTGAAGCTTTCTTT. It yields the protein CATSDFGRLSTEAFF.

This clone came up a few times. The chain recombines TRBV27 with TRBJ2-3, with TRBD2 identical over 7 bases. CDR3 length: 14 amino acids. CDR1 is MNHEY, CDR2 SMNVEV, per germline (reference sequence). V trimming: 5 bases; J trimming: 0 bases; junction bases outside the gene matches: 2. CDR3 residues: CASSISGSTDTQYF. The DNA for the CDR3 is TGTGCCAGCAGTATTAGCGGGAGCACAGATACGCAGTATTTT.

The rearrangement uses TRBV18 and TRBJ1-2; tentative D call: TRBD1 (5 bases). Germline assignment: CDR1 KGHSH and CDR2 LQKENI. The CDR3 totals 12 residues. Trimming left V 3 bases short and J 6 bases short, with 8 bases between. The CDR3 DNA reads TGTGCCAGCTCACCGGCAGGGAATGGCTACACCTTC. Its translation: CASSPAGNGYTF.

V usage is TRBV2 and J usage is TRBJ2-7; 9 positions agree with TRBD1. The germline gives CDR1 SNHLY, CDR2 FYNNEI. The CDR3 extends over 13 amino acids. Germline trimming cut 10 bases from V and 1 base from J; bases unmatched to any gene: 5. As DNA, the CDR3 is TGTGCCACGGCCGGGACAGGGTCCTACGAGCAGTACTTC. Residues: CATAGTGSYEQYF.

J is TRBJ2-3 and V is TRBV5-1; TRBD1 aligns across 9 bases. After removal of 4 bases from V and 4 bases from J, the junction contained 7 bases not matched to a gene. The CDR3 is 15 amino acids. Per germline, CDR1 SGHRS and CDR2 YFSETQ. DNA of the CDR3: TGCGCCAGCAGCATAGGACAGGGGTTTGCAGATACGCAGTATTTT. Its protein product is CASSIGQGFADTQYF.

The chain links TRBV25-1 to TRBJ1-1; 7 nucleotides agree with TRBD1. The J segment lost 1 base and the V segment lost 3 bases, leaving 5 bases of the junction unmatched. CDR3 length: 15 amino acids. Germline CDR1 reads MGHDK; CDR2 reads SYGVNS. The DNA for the CDR3 is TGTGCCAGCAGTGAGGCGGGACAGCAGAACACTGAAGCTTTCTTT. It translates to CASSEAGQQNTEAFF.

This chain uses TRBV5-6 with TRBJ2-2; weak D call: TRBD2 (6 bases). The V and J ends lost 1 base and 6 bases respectively, with 16 bases between them. The CDR3 consists of 16 residues. Germline CDR1 and CDR2: SGHDT and YYEEEE. CDR3 region: CASSLPPGEYPGELFF. In DNA form, the CDR3 reads TGTGCCAGCAGCTTGCCCCCGGGGGAGTATCCCGGGGAGCTGTTTTTT.